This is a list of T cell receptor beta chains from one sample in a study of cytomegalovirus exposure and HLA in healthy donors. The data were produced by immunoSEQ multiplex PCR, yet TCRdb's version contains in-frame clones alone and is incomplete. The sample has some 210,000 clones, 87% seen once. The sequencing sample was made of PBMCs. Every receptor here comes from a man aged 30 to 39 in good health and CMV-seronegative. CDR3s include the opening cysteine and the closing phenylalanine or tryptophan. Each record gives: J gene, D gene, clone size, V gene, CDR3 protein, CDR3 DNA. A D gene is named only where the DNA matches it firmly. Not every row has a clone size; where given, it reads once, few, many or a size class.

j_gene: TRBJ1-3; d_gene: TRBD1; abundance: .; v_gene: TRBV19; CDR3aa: CATTTGGDLFGNTIYF; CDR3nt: TGTGCCACCACGACAGGGGGCGACTTATTTGGAAACACCATATATTTT
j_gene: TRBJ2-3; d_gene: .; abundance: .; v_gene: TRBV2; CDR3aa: CASSYDTNTQYF; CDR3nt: TGTGCCAGCAGTTACGACACAAATACGCAGTATTTT
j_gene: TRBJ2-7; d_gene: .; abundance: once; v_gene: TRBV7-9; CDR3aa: CASSRGSEQYF; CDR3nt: TGTGCCAGCAGCCGGGGGTCCGAGCAGTACTTC
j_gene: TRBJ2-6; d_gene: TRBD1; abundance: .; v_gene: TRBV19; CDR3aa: CASSPSGQGASGANVLTF; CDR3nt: TGTGCCAGTAGTCCTAGTGGACAGGGGGCGTCTGGGGCCAACGTCCTGACTTTC
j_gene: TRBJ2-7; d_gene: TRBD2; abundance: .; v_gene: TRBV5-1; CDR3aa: CASSSGLADTTYEQYF; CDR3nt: TGCGCCAGCAGCTCTGGACTAGCGGATACAACCTACGAGCAGTACTTC
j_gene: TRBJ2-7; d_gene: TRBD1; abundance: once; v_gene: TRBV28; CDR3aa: CASRRPGQGSYEQYF; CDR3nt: TGTGCCAGCAGACGACCGGGACAGGGATCCTACGAGCAGTACTTC
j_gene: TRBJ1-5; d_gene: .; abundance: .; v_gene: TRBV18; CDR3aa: CASSATAMTNSNQPQHF; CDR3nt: TGTGCCAGCTCAGCCACCGCTATGACAAACAGCAATCAGCCCCAGCATTTT
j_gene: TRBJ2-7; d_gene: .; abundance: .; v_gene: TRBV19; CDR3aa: CASSFGPGTYEQYF; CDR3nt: TGTGCCAGTAGTTTCGGCCCAGGGACCTACGAGCAGTACTTC
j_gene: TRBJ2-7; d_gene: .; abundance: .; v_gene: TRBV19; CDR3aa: CASSMGEAYEQYF; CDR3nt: TGTGCCAGTAGTATGGGAGAAGCCTACGAGCAGTACTTC
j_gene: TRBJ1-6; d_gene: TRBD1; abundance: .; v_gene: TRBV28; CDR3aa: CASSPPGQVDSPLHF; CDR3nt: TGTGCCAGCAGTCCTCCGGGACAGGTCGATTCACCCCTCCACTTT
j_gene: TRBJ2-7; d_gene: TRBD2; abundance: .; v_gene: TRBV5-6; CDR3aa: CASSHYGTGGYEQYF; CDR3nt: TGTGCCAGCAGCCATTACGGAACCGGGGGGTACGAGCAGTACTTC
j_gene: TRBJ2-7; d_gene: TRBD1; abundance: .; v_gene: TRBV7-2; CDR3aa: CASSLSSGQGATYEQYF; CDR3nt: TGTGCCAGCAGCTTGAGTTCGGGGCAGGGGGCTACCTACGAGCAGTACTTC
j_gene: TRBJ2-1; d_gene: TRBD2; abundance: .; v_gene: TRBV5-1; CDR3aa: CASSLVAGEPYNEQFF; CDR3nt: TGCGCCAGCAGCTTGGTCGCGGGGGAACCGTACAATGAGCAGTTCTTC
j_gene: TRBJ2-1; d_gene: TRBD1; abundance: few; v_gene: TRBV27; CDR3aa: CASSLRGNTGAGQFF; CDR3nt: TGTGCCAGCAGTTTACGAGGTAACACAGGGGCTGGGCAGTTCTTC